Presented here are 28 T cell receptor beta chains from one specimen sequenced in a study of T cells in Graves' hyperthyroidism and ophthalmopathy. TCR beta CDR3 regions were amplified from RNA transcripts. Using the HTBI primer set, a first-round RT-PCR was run on the TCR CDR3. TCRdb reprocessed the multiplex PCR reads with MiXCR, giving one entry per CDR3 protein. The sample lists some 800,000 distinct CDR3 sequences, about 38% seen once, with around 10% in the top ten. Sample: blood. Receptor source: a man aged 18-30 years with Graves' hyperthyroidism.

The V and J genes are TRBV9 and TRBJ1-4; maybe TRBD1 (5 bases). The CDR3 contains 15 residues. Trimming removed 0 bases from V and 2 bases from J, with 8 bases in between. The germline gives CDR1 SGDLS, CDR2 YYNGEE. The CDR3 region is CASSVAAGTNEKLFF. CDR3 coding DNA: TGTGCCAGCAGCGTAGCGGCAGGGACTAATGAAAAACTGTTTTTT.

The J gene is TRBJ2-7, the V gene TRBV7-9; no clear D gene. Trimming left V 3 bases short and J 2 bases short, with 11 bases between. This CDR3 is 14 amino acids long. Germline CDR1 reads SEHNR; CDR2 reads FQNEAQ (reference sequence). The CDR3 DNA is TGTGCCAGCAGCTTCTCTAACGCTCCCTACGAGCAGTACTTC. This encodes CASSFSNAPYEQYF.

As regards this clonotype: A read error may produce the germline difference seen at one junction end. This chain uses TRBV10-1 with TRBJ2-7; no clear D. The germline V gene encodes CDR1 WNHNN and CDR2 SYGVQD (reference sequence). The CDR3 length is 12 residues. DNA for the CDR3: TGTGCCAGTTCGGACGTTTCCTACGAGCAGTACTTC. Amino acids: CASSDVSYEQYF.

This sequence joins TRBV10-3 and TRBJ2-5, with 8 bases aligning to TRBD1. CDR1 is ENHRY, CDR2 SYGVKD, per germline. The CDR3 runs to 16 residues. With V trimmed by 10 bases and J by 4 bases, 17 bases remained unmatched. The CDR3 here is CATRPGTGKGSETQYF. The DNA for the CDR3 is TGTGCCACGCGGCCCGGGACAGGCAAGGGGTCAGAGACCCAGTACTTC.

This clonotype was seen ten or more times. The chain joins TRBV20-1 to TRBJ1-1, with TRBD1 matching 7 bases. From germline, CDR1 is DFQATT and CDR2 SNEGSKA (reference sequence). Trimming at V came to 0 bases and at J to 3 bases, leaving 10 bases not matched to a gene. The length of the CDR3 is 16 residues. The CDR3 loop reads CSARDQPTGSDTEAFF. The CDR3 DNA sequence: TGCAGTGCTAGAGACCAACCGACAGGGTCGGACACTGAAGCTTTCTTT.

This clonotype was seen repeatedly, ten times or more. This chain links TRBV9 with TRBJ1-6; D remains ambiguous. This CDR3 is 15 amino acids long. Germline CDR1 and CDR2: SGDLS and YYNGEE. V was pared by 0 bases and J by 6 bases, with 10 bases between. The CDR3 sequence is CASSVVGGGNSPLHF. The CDR3 DNA reads as TGTGCCAGCAGCGTAGTAGGAGGAGGTAATTCACCCCTCCACTTT.

This clonotype was seen ten or more times. This rearrangement joins TRBV7-9 to TRBJ1-2; D remains ambiguous. Germline V gene data show CDR1 as SEHNR and CDR2 as FQNEAQ (reference sequence). Trimming removed 4 bases at V and 14 bases at J, with 17 bases between. The CDR3 consists of 12 residues. The CDR3 DNA reads as TGTGCCAGCAGCTCCTCCCCCTTCTCTAAGACCTTC. Its protein product is CASSSSPFSKTF.

This sequence joins TRBV20-1 and TRBJ2-7; 9 bases map to TRBD2. Germline V gives CDR1 DFQATT, CDR2 SNEGSKA (reference sequence). This CDR3 contains 13 residues. J gave up 2 bases and V 4 bases, and 3 bases lay outside the gene matches. The CDR3 region is CSATGTSTYEQYF. Written as DNA, the CDR3 is TGCAGTGCTACCGGGACTAGCACCTACGAGCAGTACTTC.

This clonotype was seen many times. V is TRBV6-5 and J is TRBJ1-6; the D is unclear. The CDR3 runs to 13 residues. The V and J ends lost 4 bases and 8 bases respectively, with 9 bases between them. Germline V lookup: CDR1 MNHEY, CDR2 SVGAGI. The CDR3 reads CASSWGEDSPLHF. For the CDR3, the DNA is TGTGCCAGCAGTTGGGGTGAAGATTCACCCCTCCACTTT.

This clonotype has more than one count but fewer than ten. As DNA, the CDR3 is TGTGCCAGCAGCTCAGTCGCGGGGTCCTCTGGGGCCAACGTCCTGACTTTC. This gives the protein CASSSVAGSSGANVLTF. The chain employs TRBV7-2 and TRBJ2-6; tentatively, D is TRBD2 (6 bases). The CDR3 covers 17 residues. Trimming pared 4 bases from V and 0 bases from J, leaving 13 bases between. CDR1 is SGHTA and CDR2 is FQGNSA in the germline V gene.

This chain uses TRBV6-5 with TRBJ2-2, with D possibly matching TRBD1 (6 bases). The V end lost 5 bases, the J end lost 6 bases, and 13 bases lay between the germline ends. The germline V gene has CDR1 MNHEY and CDR2 SVGAGI. There are 14 residues in the CDR3. Here the CDR3 reads CASSQPGDAGELFF. The CDR3, as DNA: TGTGCCAGCAGTCAACCAGGGGACGCCGGGGAGCTGTTTTTT.

With regard to this clonotype: This may come from a read error, since a much larger clone is one base off. The gene calls are TRBV6-5 and TRBJ1-2; D call uncertain. Per the germline V gene, CDR1 is MNHEY and CDR2 is SVGAGI. The CDR3 runs 12 residues. The CDR3 DNA follows: TGTCCCAGCCGTGGAGCTACCTATGGCTACACCTTC. Translating it yields CPSRGATYGYTF.

This chain joins TRBV24-1 and TRBJ1-2; D is undetermined. CDR1 and CDR2 (germline): KGHDR, SFDVKD. CDR3 length: 14 amino acids. Trimming stripped 7 bases from V and 4 bases from J, with 15 bases between. CDR3 DNA: TGTGCCACCAGGCACGGGGTAATAGGCTATGGCTACACCTTC. Translating gives CATRHGVIGYGYTF.

The chain uses TRBV20-1 and TRBJ1-3; D is unresolved. CDR3 length equals 15 residues. Germline-derived CDR1 and CDR2 are DFQATT and SNEGSKA (reference sequence). V gave up 3 bases and J gave up 1 base, with 13 bases separating them. CDR3 amino acids: CSARVRGISGNTIYF. CDR3 nucleotides: TGCAGTGCTAGGGTCCGGGGTATATCTGGAAACACCATATATTTT.

The V call is TRBV29-1, the J call TRBJ1-1; unclear D gene. The CDR3 has 13 residues. V was clipped by 8 bases and J by 2 bases, with 15 bases between them. Germline V gives CDR1 SQVTM, CDR2 ANQGSEA. The CDR3 coding sequence is TGCAGCACCCACCGCGGCCATAACACTGAAGCTTTCTTT. It codes for CSTHRGHNTEAFF.

This clonotype was recorded once. The chain links TRBV7-3 to TRBJ1-2; the D gene is possibly TRBD1 (6 bases). The CDR3 has 15 residues. Trimming cost V 5 bases and J 3 bases, with 16 bases left between them. Germline CDR1 and CDR2: SGHTA and FQGTGA. CDR3 bases: TGTGCCAGCAGCCAAGGGAAGAGGGGGGACTATGGCTACACCTTC. Its protein product is CASSQGKRGDYGYTF.

This rearrangement joins TRBV20-1 to TRBJ2-7; 7 bases align to TRBD2. Germline-derived CDR1 and CDR2 are DFQATT and SNEGSKA (reference sequence). The CDR3 sequence is 16 residues long. V lost 0 bases and J lost 2; bases outside the gene matches: 10. The CDR3 nucleotides read TGCAGTGCTAGAGATCCGGGGAGCGGGACCACCTACGAGCAGTACTTC. Protein: CSARDPGSGTTYEQYF.

This rearrangement joins TRBV10-3 to TRBJ2-3; 8 nucleotides line up with TRBD1. CDR3 length: 14 residues. V shed 10 bases and J 4 bases; nucleotides not matched to a gene: 10. Per the germline V gene, CDR1 is ENHRY and CDR2 is SYGVKD. CDR3 protein: CASSRQGQADTQYF. The CDR3 nucleotides are TGTGCCAGCTCACGCCAGGGACAGGCAGATACGCAGTATTTT.

As regards this clonotype: The junction and the germline gene differ at one end; a read error may be behind it. The genes are TRBV19 and TRBJ1-3; D might be TRBD1 (6 bases). Germline lookup yields CDR1 LNHDA and CDR2 SQIVND (reference sequence). This CDR3 is built from 14 residues. DNA for the CDR3: TGTGCCAGTAGTATGGGGGCTCCTGGAAACACCATGTATTTT. This gives the protein CASSMGAPGNTMYF.

This clonotype was observed many times. The rearrangement uses TRBV7-9 and TRBJ2-2; a weak D match, TRBD1 (5 bases). The CDR3 spans 13 residues. V was pared by 6 bases and J by 5 bases, with 10 bases between. Germline V CDR1 and CDR2: SEHNR, FQNEAQ (reference sequence). The CDR3 DNA sequence: TGTGCCAGCAGAGATACAGGAACCGGGGAGCTGTTTTTT. It codes for CASRDTGTGELFF.

This rearrangement joins TRBV29-1 to TRBJ1-1; 11 nucleotides align to TRBD1. The CDR3 spans 14 residues. Trimming cost V 4 bases and J 5 bases; bases outside gene matches: 6. Germline values: CDR1 SQVTM, CDR2 ANQGSEA. This chain's CDR3 is CSVAWTGGDTEAFF. Written as DNA, the CDR3 is TGCAGCGTTGCTTGGACAGGGGGCGATACTGAAGCTTTCTTT.

Worth noting for this clonotype: Just one base apart from a much larger clone, this may be a read error. The chain recombines TRBV7-9 with TRBJ1-5, with D maybe TRBD1 (5 bases). CDR3 length: 14 amino acids. Germline CDR1 SEHNR, CDR2 FQNEAQ (reference sequence). With 7 bases removed from V and 6 bases from J, the gap between germline ends came to 16 bases. CDR3 sequence reads: CASTEEGLTQPQHF. For the CDR3, the DNA is TGTGCCAGCACCGAAGAGGGACTGACTCAGCCCCAGCATTTT.

This chain joins TRBV19 and TRBJ1-1; D might be TRBD1 (6 bases). Trimming stripped 5 bases from V and 5 bases from J, with 15 bases between. Looked up from germline, CDR1 is LNHDA and CDR2 is SQIVND (reference sequence). The CDR3 covers 14 residues. This chain's CDR3 is CASSAGAQGTEAFF. The CDR3 nucleotides read TGTGCCAGTAGTGCCGGGGCCCAGGGGACTGAAGCTTTCTTT.

The sample holds many counts of this clonotype. The chain combines TRBV10-3 with TRBJ1-5; D is possibly TRBD1 (5 bases). Germline values: CDR1 ENHRY, CDR2 SYGVKD. V was shortened by 6 bases and J by 5 bases, with 14 bases between the two germline ends. The CDR3 is 14 residues long. The CDR3 sequence is CAIRAVGVDQPQHF. Written as DNA, the CDR3 is TGTGCCATCAGAGCAGTGGGGGTAGATCAGCCCCAGCATTTT.

The V gene is TRBV7-2, the J gene TRBJ1-1, with D possibly being TRBD1 (6 bases). CDR1 is SGHTA, CDR2 FQGNSA, per germline. CDR3 length equals 13 residues. V gave up 7 bases and J gave up 4 bases, with 13 bases separating them. The CDR3 region is CASTPKGGTEAFF. The DNA of the CDR3 is TGTGCCAGCACCCCAAAGGGGGGCACTGAAGCTTTCTTT.

The rearrangement joins TRBV7-8 to TRBJ1-3; 8 bases are shared with TRBD1. Losses at the gene ends were 7 bases for V and 2 bases for J; bases not matched to a gene: 7. Germline V CDR1 and CDR2: SGHVS, FQNEAQ. The CDR3 contains 15 residues. This CDR3 is CASILGTGPGNTIYF. The CDR3 DNA reads as TGTGCCAGCATCCTAGGGACAGGCCCTGGAAACACCATATATTTT.

This clonotype has more than one count but fewer than ten. The V call is TRBV20-1, the J call TRBJ2-2, with TRBD2 identical over 7 bases. V was pared by 0 bases and J by 3 bases, with 4 bases of the junction left unmatched. Germline V lookup: CDR1 DFQATT, CDR2 SNEGSKA (reference sequence). This CDR3 has 15 amino acids. The CDR3 region is CSARDGGRDTGELFF. DNA of the CDR3: TGCAGTGCTAGAGACGGGGGGAGGGACACCGGGGAGCTGTTTTTT.

In its sample, this clonotype was seen many times. CDR3 residues: CASSLGQEAFF. The DNA of the CDR3 is TGTGCCAGCAGCTTAGGGCAAGAAGCTTTCTTT. V and J are TRBV7-8 and TRBJ1-1; D is unresolved. The CDR3 has 11 residues. Germline V gives CDR1 SGHVS, CDR2 FQNEAQ. V dropped 1 base and J dropped 8 bases, with 5 bases sitting between them.